This T cell receptor (beta chain) was sequenced during a study of T cell responses to AZD1222 COVID-19 vaccine. Using immunoSEQ multiplex PCR, the repertoire was profiled, and TCRdb retains in-frame clones only, with some absent. Of about 110,000 clones in the sample, roughly 90% were seen once. The CDR3 totals 13 residues. CDR1 SQVTM and CDR2 ANQGSEA come from the germline V gene. Trimming left V 1 base short and J 0 bases short, with 3 bases between. Points on this clone: Its antigen is as yet unknown.

Study-wide findings and caveats: In a largely white British group with more females than males, clonal diversity was possibly underestimated. Repertoire collection took place solely once the T cell response had peaked.

This rearrangement joins TRBV29-1 to TRBJ1-4, with unresolved D. This specimen was peripheral blood, taken 28 days after the second AZD1222 dose. This receptor was taken from an adult who received the AZD1222 COVID-19 vaccine. The CDR3 loop is CSVEGSTNEKLFF. The CDR3 nucleotides read TGCAGCGTTGAAGGTTCAACTAATGAAAAACTGTTTTTT.